These T cell receptor beta chains were read from a single sample in a study of graft-versus-host responses after intestinal transplantation. Clones were sequenced by immunoSEQ multiplex PCR, and TCRdb holds only the in-frame ones, with some missing. This table holds approximately 94,000 clones, approximately 84% found once. No antigen is known for these receptors. This specimen consisted of unstimulated CD4+ T cells sorted from spleen or lymph node cells, obtained before transplant. Receptor source: a human donor who was the organ donor for an intestinal transplant. Each CDR3 is given with its conserved first and last residue. The D gene is left open where the match is weak. Clone size is given for some rows only: seen once, a few or many times, or a class if the clone is expanded.

DNA: TGTGCCAGTAGTATATCCTCTCCGACAGGGGGTCTTGGCACAGATACGCAGTATTTT; CDR3: CASSISSPTGGLGTDTQYF; V: TRBV19; size: .; J: TRBJ2-3; D: TRBD1
DNA: TGTGCCAGCACCTCGGGACAGGGGTTTGGTGGGGCCAACGTCCTGACTTTC; CDR3: CASTSGQGFGGANVLTF; V: TRBV28; size: .; J: TRBJ2-6; D: TRBD1
DNA: TGCGCCAGCAGCTTGGGACTCCGGGGGGTTCACGAGCAGTACTTC; CDR3: CASSLGLRGVHEQYF; V: TRBV5-1; size: .; J: TRBJ2-7; D: TRBD2
DNA: TGTGCCAGCTCAGCGGGGGCTGGCTACACCTTC; CDR3: CASSAGAGYTF; V: TRBV18; size: .; J: TRBJ1-2; D: .
DNA: TGTGCCAGCAGTACCGGGACTAGGTTCAATGAGCAGTTCTTC; CDR3: CASSTGTRFNEQFF; V: TRBV28; size: .; J: TRBJ2-1; D: TRBD2
DNA: TGTGCCATCAGTCCCGGACTAGCGGGGAACACCGGGGAGCTGTTTTTT; CDR3: CAISPGLAGNTGELFF; V: TRBV10-3; size: .; J: TRBJ2-2; D: TRBD2
DNA: TGTGCCAGCAGTCCTTGGACAGGAGGGGGCTATGGCTACACCTTC; CDR3: CASSPWTGGGYGYTF; V: TRBV27; size: .; J: TRBJ1-2; D: TRBD1
DNA: TGTGCCAGCAGCCAATTACCCGGGACTAGCGGGGGGGGAGAGACCCAGTACTTC; CDR3: CASSQLPGTSGGGETQYF; V: TRBV4-2; size: .; J: TRBJ2-5; D: TRBD2
DNA: TGTGCCAGCTCGTGGCGGGGTATTGGTTCACCCCTCCACTTT; CDR3: CASSWRGIGSPLHF; V: TRBV27; size: .; J: TRBJ1-6; D: .
DNA: TGTGCCAGCAGCATCAATGCCGGGACAGGGGCTGAAAAACTGTTTTTT; CDR3: CASSINAGTGAEKLFF; V: TRBV4-2; size: .; J: TRBJ1-4; D: TRBD1
DNA: TGCGCCAGCAGCTTGGATAGCTCCTATAATTCACCCCTCCACTTT; CDR3: CASSLDSSYNSPLHF; V: TRBV5-1; size: .; J: TRBJ1-6; D: .
DNA: TGTGCCAGCTCACAAACAGAGAAGGTAGCTTTCTTT; CDR3: CASSQTEKVAFF; V: TRBV18; size: .; J: TRBJ1-1; D: .
DNA: TGTGCCAGCACTCAATCCGGACACCCAAGGTACTTC; CDR3: CASTQSGHPRYF; V: TRBV28; size: .; J: TRBJ1-2; D: .
DNA: TGTGCCAGCAAGATCGTAGCGGGGGGGTCAGATACGCAGTATTTT; CDR3: CASKIVAGGSDTQYF; V: TRBV2; size: .; J: TRBJ2-3; D: TRBD2
DNA: TGTGCCAGCTCATACGGGGGTGGGAATGAGCAGTTCTTC; CDR3: CASSYGGGNEQFF; V: TRBV7-3; size: .; J: TRBJ2-1; D: .
DNA: TGTGCCAGCAGCCCTCCAGGGAAGCGGACTGGCTACACCTTC; CDR3: CASSPPGKRTGYTF; V: TRBV7-8; size: .; J: TRBJ1-2; D: .
DNA: TGTGCCAGCAGCTACATCGCACGCCGGGACACCTATAGCAATCAGCCCCAGCATTTT; CDR3: CASSYIARRDTYSNQPQHF; V: TRBV7-3; size: .; J: TRBJ1-5; D: .
DNA: TGTGCCAGCAGCGGCTCAGGGGGCCCCAATGAAAAACTGTTTTTT; CDR3: CASSGSGGPNEKLFF; V: TRBV16; size: .; J: TRBJ1-4; D: TRBD1
DNA: TGTGCCAGCAGCCGTGGGGGGGGTTATAATTCACCCCTCCACTTT; CDR3: CASSRGGGYNSPLHF; V: TRBV5-6; size: once; J: TRBJ1-6; D: .